The next 27 T cell receptor beta chains were all read from a single sample in a study of blood T cells in healthy people across ages. A second PCR of 7 to 11 cycles used a sample-barcoded 5' primer and a J-beta primer mix. TCRdb processed the 5' RACE reads anew with MiXCR; each CDR3 protein has one entry. The sample holds fewer than 700,000 distinct CDR3 sequences, under 55% seen once. Material: blood. These receptors all stem from a man older than 75 in good health.

This clonotype occurred a few times. The chain combines TRBV6-1 with TRBJ2-7; unclear D gene. With 7 bases removed from V and 2 bases from J, the gap between germline ends came to 18 bases. Germline assignment: CDR1 MNHNS and CDR2 SASEGT. The CDR3 loop spans 15 amino acids. The DNA of the CDR3 is TGTGCCAGCACCCCCGACGTACGCTTTACCTACGAGCAGTACTTC. This codes for CASTPDVRFTYEQYF.

The V call is TRBV20-1, the J call TRBJ2-1; 9 nucleotides align to TRBD2. There are 15 residues in the CDR3. J was trimmed by 15 bases and V by 3 bases; bases with no gene match: 18. The germline gives CDR1 DFQATT, CDR2 SNEGSKA (reference sequence). The CDR3, as DNA: TGCAGTGCTAGGTCGTTCGGACTAGCGAGACCCCAGTGGTTCTTC. It is translated as CSARSFGLARPQWFF.

There are a few counts of this clonotype. This sequence joins TRBV29-1 and TRBJ2-3, with TRBD2 identical over 12 bases. The CDR3 sequence is 18 residues long. V trimming: 8 bases; J trimming: 2 bases; junction bases outside the gene matches: 17. Per the germline V gene, CDR1 is SQVTM and CDR2 is ANQGSEA. The DNA of the CDR3 is TGCAGCCTCGGGGGGGGACTGACTAGCGGGGGTTCCACAGATACGCAGTATTTT. Translated, it gives CSLGGGLTSGGSTDTQYF.

This clonotype was observed a handful of times. The chain is built from TRBV4-1 and TRBJ2-7; no clear D. This CDR3 contains 15 residues. Trimming took 0 bases from V and 3 from J, leaving 12 bases between them. Germline loops: CDR1 MGHRA, CDR2 YSYEKL. This chain's CDR3 is CASSQDPRVVYEQYF. The CDR3 DNA is TGCGCCAGCAGCCAAGATCCCCGGGTAGTCTACGAGCAGTACTTC.

The gene calls are TRBV20-1 and TRBJ1-2; D remains unclear. The CDR3 is made up of 12 amino acids. Trimming removed 1 base at V and 12 bases at J, with 15 bases between. Germline V gives CDR1 DFQATT, CDR2 SNEGSKA (reference sequence). In DNA form, the CDR3 reads TGCAGTGCTAGAGGAGGAGGGTTGAGCAACACCTTC. Translation gives CSARGGGLSNTF.

The rearrangement links TRBV5-1 to TRBJ1-2; D is undetermined. There are 21 residues in the CDR3. Germline CDR1 and CDR2: SGHRS and YFSETQ. The V and J ends lost 0 bases and 4 bases respectively, with 31 bases between them. Written as DNA, the CDR3 is TGCGCCAGCAGCTTGGCCTTTCCAGGATCCGTTACCGACGGCTCCCGCTATGGCTACACCTTC. Its protein is CASSLAFPGSVTDGSRYGYTF.

The chain combines TRBV10-3 with TRBJ2-3; 9 nucleotides align to TRBD2. The V gene end was trimmed by 11 bases and the J gene end by 4 bases; junction bases not matched to a gene: 13. There are 15 residues in the CDR3. The germline V gene encodes CDR1 ENHRY and CDR2 SYGVKD. CDR3 DNA: TGTGCCGCCTCTACTTTAGCGGGAGAGGCAGATACGCAGTATTTT. Translating it yields CAASTLAGEADTQYF.

This chain joins TRBV3-1 and TRBJ2-5; D not certain. With 0 bases removed from V and 5 bases from J, the gap between germline ends came to 16 bases. From germline, CDR1 is LGHDT and CDR2 YNNKEL (reference sequence). This CDR3 has 16 residues. The CDR3 DNA reads as TGTGCCAGCAGCCAAGATCGTGGACCCTTTAGGGAGACCCAGTACTTC. Translating gives CASSQDRGPFRETQYF.

In its sample, this clonotype was seen a few times. V usage is TRBV7-9 and J usage is TRBJ2-2, with a possible D match to TRBD1 (6 bases). Germline assignment: CDR1 SEHNR and CDR2 FQNEAQ (reference sequence). This CDR3 has 14 residues. V lost 5 bases to trimming and J lost 6 bases, with 13 bases between them. CDR3 sequence: CASSPEQGSGELFF. The CDR3 DNA reads as TGTGCCAGCAGCCCCGAACAGGGCTCCGGGGAGCTGTTTTTT.

The sample holds a few counts of this clonotype. The V gene is TRBV6-2 or TRBV6-3, the J gene TRBJ1-6; maybe TRBD1 (5 bases). CDR1 and CDR2 (germline): MNHEY, SVGEGT. V shed 6 bases and J shed 5 bases, with 5 bases lying between them. The CDR3 runs to 12 residues. Here the CDR3 reads CASSRDNSPLHF. The CDR3 DNA follows: TGTGCCAGCAGCAGGGATAATTCACCCCTCCACTTT.

This clonotype was seen a handful of times. A single base separates this from a much larger clone, so it may be a read error. V is TRBV6-6 and J is TRBJ1-1; D unresolved. The CDR3 is 14 residues long. The V and J ends lost 2 bases and 2 bases respectively, with 9 bases between them. CDR1 MNHNY and CDR2 SVGAGI come from the germline V gene (reference sequence). Written as DNA, the CDR3 is TGTGCCAGCAGTTACGCGGGCAGAAACACTGAAGCTTTCTTT. It yields the protein CASSYAGRNTEAFF.

The chain uses TRBV7-6 and TRBJ2-1; 10 nucleotides line up with TRBD1. Trimming cost V 3 bases and J 5 bases; bases outside gene matches: 4. Germline CDR1 is SGHVS and CDR2 is FNYEAQ. This CDR3 spans 15 amino acids. The CDR3 nucleotides read TGTGCCAGCAGCTTTGTCGGGACAGGGGACAATGAGCAGTTCTTC. Amino acid sequence: CASSFVGTGDNEQFF.

This clonotype occurred a few times. The chain couples TRBV6-2 or TRBV6-3 to TRBJ2-1, with TRBD2 matching 11 bases. Germline lookup yields CDR1 MNHEY and CDR2 SVGEGT. V was clipped by 6 bases and J by 3 bases; unmatched bases: 4. The length of the CDR3 is 15 residues. CDR3 sequence (DNA): TGTGCCAGCAGCCCACTAGCGGGAGTCTACAATGAGCAGTTCTTC. Translating gives CASSPLAGVYNEQFF.

V gene TRBV27 combines with J gene TRBJ2-1; D might be TRBD1 or TRBD2, each matching 6 bases. The length of the CDR3 is 14 residues. The germline V and J ends were trimmed by 4 bases and 9 bases, with 16 bases remaining between them. The germline gives CDR1 MNHEY, CDR2 SMNVEV (reference sequence). CDR3 protein: CASSSQGTGAEQFF. The CDR3 nucleotides read TGTGCCAGCAGTTCGCAGGGTACGGGGGCTGAGCAGTTCTTC.

The V gene is TRBV6-2 or TRBV6-3, the J gene TRBJ2-7; TRBD1 matches at 9 bases. The length of the CDR3 is 15 residues. The V gene's germline CDR1 is MNHEY and CDR2 SVGEGT. V dropped 6 bases and J dropped 3; count of bases not matched to a gene: 9. For the CDR3, the DNA is TGTGCCAGCAGCCTCTCCGGGACAGGGAACTACGAGCAGTACTTC. Encoded protein: CASSLSGTGNYEQYF.

The rearrangement joins TRBV5-6 to TRBJ2-7, with a tentative D call TRBD2 (6 bases). V was clipped by 4 bases and J by 3 bases, with 17 bases between them. The germline CDR1 and CDR2 sequences are SGHDT and YYEEEE. There are 15 residues in the CDR3. As DNA, the CDR3 is TGTGCCAGCAGCCGCGGGGTAAAGGCCCACTACGAGCAGTACTTC. Its protein is CASSRGVKAHYEQYF.

This chain connects TRBV5-1 to TRBJ1-1; 9 nucleotides line up with TRBD1. Germline loops: CDR1 SGHRS, CDR2 YFSETQ. CDR3 length equals 20 residues. Losses at the gene ends were 4 bases for V and 1 base for J; bases not matched to a gene: 20. The CDR3 region has the DNA TGCGCCAGCAGCGCGTTTGCCCCGGACAGGGGAAAAATGAGGAACACTGAAGCTTTCTTT. Encoded protein: CASSAFAPDRGKMRNTEAFF.

The gene calls are TRBV7-9 and TRBJ1-1, with no clear D. V was pared by 3 bases and J by 0 bases, with 5 bases between. The CDR3 contains 13 residues. Germline V gene data show CDR1 as SEHNR and CDR2 as FQNEAQ (reference sequence). The CDR3 nucleotides read TGTGCCAGCAGCTTCCTGCTGAACACTGAAGCTTTCTTT. Its translation is CASSFLLNTEAFF. The whole variable domain, remainder taken from reference TRBV7-9 and TRBJ1-1, is DTGVSQNPRHKITKRGQNVTFRCDPISEHNRLYWYRQTLGQGPEFLTYFQNEAQLEKSRLLSDRFSAERPKGSFSTLEIQRTEQGDSAMYLCASSFLLNTEAFFGQGTRLTVV.

Comments on this clonotype: An end of the junction differs from the germline gene, which may be a read error. For the CDR3, the DNA is TGTGCCAGTAGCTCACAGCAGTCACCCCTCCACTTT. It is translated as CASSSQQSPLHF. The chain recombines TRBV7-9 with TRBJ1-6, with D unclear. Germline V CDR1 and CDR2: SEHNR, FQNEAQ (reference sequence). CDR3 size: 12 residues.

V gene TRBV4-3 combines with J gene TRBJ2-3; D gene ambiguous. The V gene's germline CDR1 is LGHNA and CDR2 YSLEER. The CDR3 has 14 residues. V lost 3 bases to trimming and J lost 3 bases, with 10 bases between them. CDR3 bases: TGCGCCAGCAGCCAGAAGAGCTTAACAGATACGCAGTATTTT. This codes for CASSQKSLTDTQYF.

V is TRBV11-2 and J is TRBJ2-3, with 9 bases fitting TRBD2. V was clipped by 6 bases and J by 3 bases; unmatched bases: 7. Germline V gene sequence: CDR1 SGHAT, CDR2 FQNNGV. The CDR3 loop spans 15 amino acids. The CDR3 DNA sequence: TGTGCCAGCAGTTTTAGCGGGAGAAGTACAGATACGCAGTATTTT. This translates into CASSFSGRSTDTQYF.

This clonotype has just one count. CDR3 bases: TGTGCCAGCGCACTGACCGGAGGGCCCCCGGTGGAGTTCTTC. As protein: CASALTGGPPVEFF. The J gene is TRBJ2-1, the V gene TRBV27, with D perhaps TRBD2 (6 bases). Germline V lookup: CDR1 MNHEY, CDR2 SMNVEV (reference sequence). Trimming took 8 bases from V and 14 from J, leaving 25 bases between them. This CDR3 spans 14 amino acids.

V gene TRBV29-1 combines with J gene TRBJ2-7, with D tentatively TRBD2 (6 bases). Germline V gene sequence: CDR1 SQVTM, CDR2 ANQGSEA. The V end was cut by 5 bases, the J end by 0 bases, with 11 bases between. CDR3 length equals 13 residues. The CDR3 bases are TGCAGCGTTTACGCTAGCGTCTCCTACGAGCAGTACTTC. It codes for CSVYASVSYEQYF.

The rearrangement uses TRBV12-3 or TRBV12-4 and TRBJ2-3; TRBD2 aligns across 8 bases. V dropped 5 bases and J dropped 5; count of bases not matched to a gene: 12. There are 16 residues in the CDR3. The CDR3 DNA follows: TGTGCCAGCAGTCGGTGGGCGGGGGGCCTGGGAGATACGCAGTATTTT. Encoded protein: CASSRWAGGLGDTQYF.

CDR3 DNA sequence: TGCGCCAGCAGCCAAGCTGAACAGGGGTCCGGGTTTGAAAAACTGTTTTTT. Amino acids: CASSQAEQGSGFEKLFF. The V call is TRBV4-1, the J call TRBJ1-4, with 7 bases identical to TRBD1. CDR3 length equals 17 residues. The V and J ends lost 1 base and 7 bases, in that order; junction bases with no gene match: 12. CDR1 and CDR2 (germline): MGHRA, YSYEKL.

This clonotype was found a few times. This rearrangement joins TRBV6-5 to TRBJ1-1; 10 bases are shared with TRBD1. The germline V gene has CDR1 MNHEY and CDR2 SVGAGI. The CDR3 has 16 residues. V lost 6 bases, J lost 0 bases, and 7 bases stayed unmatched. In nucleotides, the CDR3 is TGTGCCAGCAGCCGACAGGGGGCGGATCTGAACACTGAAGCTTTCTTT. The encoded protein is CASSRQGADLNTEAFF.

This clonotype was seen many times. V is TRBV7-9 and J is TRBJ2-7; 9 nucleotides line up with TRBD1. The trim removed 1 base at V and 1 base at J, leaving 5 bases unmatched. This CDR3 is 16 amino acids long. Germline V gene sequence: CDR1 SEHNR, CDR2 FQNEAQ (reference sequence). For the CDR3, the DNA is TGTGCCAGCAGCTTAGGCCCGGGACAGGGTTCCTACGAGCAGTACTTC. The encoded protein is CASSLGPGQGSYEQYF.